This T cell receptor (beta chain) was profiled in a study of CD8 T cells in ankylosing spondylitis. At least ten counts were recorded for this clonotype. The target antigen is unknown. Quantitative molecular-barcoded 5'-RACE generated the TCR beta libraries. From the 5' RACE reads, TCRdb called clonotypes with MiXCR, one entry per CDR3 protein. This sample has some 200,000 distinct CDR3 sequences, with about 7% found just once. Germline CDR1 is DFQATT and CDR2 is SNEGSKA (reference sequence). This CDR3 comprises 14 residues. V was cut by 7 bases and J by 0 bases, with 15 bases left in between. Study results and limitations: Enrichment of disease-linked clones was reportedly significant in matched ankylosing spondylitis synovial fluid. For ankylosing spondylitis blood, a TCR beta motif of fewer than 10 highly homologous variants appeared characteristic. Earlier studies detected some motif variants in reactive arthritis synovial fluid and blood.

Sequenced material: blood, either unsorted or a sorted T cell fraction (not recorded which). The TCR sequence derives from a male donor with ankylosing spondylitis. V and J are TRBV20-1 and TRBJ1-2; a possible D gene is TRBD1 (5 bases). CDR3 coding DNA: TGCAGTGTGAGGGGAAGATCTACTAACTATGGCTACACCTTC. Translated, it gives CSVRGRSTNYGYTF.